Below, 31 T cell receptor beta chains from the same sample are listed, as sequenced in a study of blood T cell repertoires in COVID-19. Here immunoSEQ multiplex PCR was the method, and the copy in TCRdb shows in-frame clones only, minus some. Of around 82,000 clones in the sample, roughly 85% were seen once. Source material: peripheral blood. These receptors all stem from a man in his forties or fifties with COVID-19, enrolled during active disease.

The chain uses TRBV5-8 and TRBJ1-2; 8 positions agree with TRBD1. This CDR3 spans 13 amino acids. The germline CDR1 and CDR2 sequences are SGHTS and YDEGEE. The V segment lost 0 bases and the J segment 8 bases; nucleotides outside the gene matches: 3. CDR3 nucleotide sequence: TGTGCCAGCAGCTTGGGCCGGGACAGGGGCTACACCTTC. Translated, it gives CASSLGRDRGYTF.

The chain uses TRBV5-4 and TRBJ2-2; D might be TRBD1 (5 bases). V was cut by 4 bases and J by 5 bases, with 15 bases left in between. This CDR3 region has 15 residues. CDR1 and CDR2 from the germline V gene are SGHNT and YYREEE (reference sequence). Here the CDR3 DNA reads TGTGCCAGCAGCAACCCAGGGTGGGAAACCGGGGAGCTGTTTTTT. Translation: CASSNPGWETGELFF.

V usage is TRBV7-6 and J usage is TRBJ1-1; weak D call: TRBD1 (5 bases). V was shortened by 5 bases and J by 4 bases, with 11 bases between the two germline ends. The CDR3 is made up of 13 amino acids. Germline V CDR1 and CDR2: SGHVS, FNYEAQ. The DNA for the CDR3 is TGTGCCAGCAGCGATTATCAGGGCACTGAAGCTTTCTTT. It is translated as CASSDYQGTEAFF.

This chain connects TRBV5-1 to TRBJ1-2; TRBD1 agrees at 7 bases. The CDR3 contains 15 residues. Unmatched junction bases numbered 6, after V lost 0 bases and J lost 4 bases. Germline V lookup: CDR1 SGHRS, CDR2 YFSETQ. The CDR3 DNA is TGCGCCAGCAGCTTGGAAACAGGGGCTAGCTATGGCTACACCTTC. This sequence encodes CASSLETGASYGYTF.

The sample holds one count of this clone. The chain uses TRBV7-8 and TRBJ2-2, with TRBD2 matching 7 bases. Germline V gene data show CDR1 as SGHVS and CDR2 as FQNEAQ. The CDR3 runs to 16 residues. Germline trimming cut 2 bases from V and 5 bases from J; bases unmatched to any gene: 8. CDR3 DNA sequence: TGTGCCAGCAGCTTAAGGCGGGAGATCGGGACCGGGGAGCTGTTTTTT. Amino acid sequence: CASSLRREIGTGELFF.

The rearrangement joins TRBV28 to TRBJ1-2; D is undetermined. The germline gives CDR1 MDHEN, CDR2 SYDVKM. The ends were cut back, 2 bases at V and 7 bases at J, with 11 bases in the middle. The CDR3 sequence is 13 residues long. CDR3 sequence (DNA): TGTGCCAGCAGTTTACGCGCCGTCCGTGGCTACACCTTC. The encoded protein is CASSLRAVRGYTF.

Ten or more counts support this clone. V usage is TRBV4-2 and J usage is TRBJ2-7; 7 bases fit TRBD2. Germline lookup yields CDR1 LGHNA and CDR2 YNFKEQ. The length of the CDR3 is 16 residues. Unmatched junction bases numbered 6, after V lost 0 bases and J lost 1 base. CDR3 in DNA: TGTGCCAGCAGCCAAGATCGGACTAGTCCGTCCTACGAGCAGTACTTC. It translates to CASSQDRTSPSYEQYF.

The chain carries TRBV27 and TRBJ2-1; D perhaps matches TRBD2 (6 bases). The CDR3 has 14 residues. Deletions cut 3 bases from V and 9 bases from J, with 15 bases between. Germline V gene sequence: CDR1 MNHEY, CDR2 SMNVEV (reference sequence). CDR3 region: CASSFNRASVEQFF. As DNA, the CDR3 is TGTGCCAGCAGTTTTAATAGGGCTAGCGTTGAGCAGTTCTTC.

The chain carries TRBV5-1 and TRBJ1-1; D is ambiguous. Germline V gives CDR1 SGHRS, CDR2 YFSETQ. The ends were cut back, 2 bases at V and 0 bases at J, with 14 bases in the middle. This CDR3 region has 16 residues. This CDR3 reads CASSFTAGMMNTEAFF. The CDR3, as DNA: TGCGCCAGCAGCTTTACGGCCGGGATGATGAACACTGAAGCTTTCTTT.

This clone appeared once. The DNA of the CDR3 is TGTGCCAGCTTGGACAGTTTTCGCTCTGGAAACACCATATATTTT. Translation: CASLDSFRSGNTIYF. This chain connects TRBV19 to TRBJ1-3; TRBD1 might be the D (6 bases). The ends were cut back, 9 bases at V and 0 bases at J, with 15 bases in the middle. CDR3 length: 15 amino acids. Germline V gives CDR1 LNHDA, CDR2 SQIVND (reference sequence).

CDR3 loop: CSVTNLGGEKLFF. In DNA form, the CDR3 reads TGCAGCGTGACTAACTTGGGGGGTGAAAAACTGTTTTTT. The chain uses TRBV29-1 and TRBJ1-4; D is perhaps TRBD1 (5 bases). The CDR3 contains 13 residues. Per germline, CDR1 SQVTM and CDR2 ANQGSEA. Trimming took off 6 bases at V and 7 bases at J, with 15 bases between the two ends.

The chain joins TRBV5-4 to TRBJ2-2; D is ambiguous. V gave up 4 bases and J gave up 8 bases, with 9 bases separating them. The length of the CDR3 is 12 residues. In germline, CDR1 is SGHNT, CDR2 YYREEE (reference sequence). CDR3 residues: CASSLWQGELFF. Here the CDR3 DNA reads TGTGCCAGCAGCCTTTGGCAAGGGGAGCTGTTTTTT. The whole variable domain, remainder taken from reference TRBV5-4 and TRBJ2-2, is ETGVTQSPTHLIKTRGQQVTLRCSSQSGHNTVSWYQQALGQGPQFIFQYYREEENGRGNFPPRFSGLQFPNYSSELNVNALELDDSALYLCASSLWQGELFFGEGSRLTVL.

V gene TRBV21-1 combines with J gene TRBJ1-4; TRBD1, the table's D call, was not compared with the DNA. TRBV21-1 is recorded as a pseudogene. The CDR3 has 14 residues. The CDR3 spells CASNLTGANEKLFF. CDR3 coding DNA: TGTGCCAGCAACTTGACAGGGGCTAATGAAAAACTGTTTTTT.

In this sample, this clone turned up once. The V and J genes are TRBV24-1 and TRBJ2-5, with 13 bases identical to TRBD2. V lost 4 bases and J lost 5; bases outside the gene matches: 6. The V gene's germline CDR1 is KGHDR and CDR2 SFDVKD. This CDR3 contains 16 residues. The DNA of the CDR3 is TGTGCCACCAGTGACTCTGGACTAGCGGGAGATGAGACCCAGTACTTC. Amino acid sequence: CATSDSGLAGDETQYF.

The chain has TRBV5-1 and TRBJ1-4; 7 nucleotides match TRBD1. The CDR3 spans 17 residues. The ends lost 0 bases at V and 7 bases at J; junction bases unmatched: 12. Germline-derived CDR1 and CDR2 are SGHRS and YFSETQ. The CDR3 is CASSLAAGGIFSEKLFF. The CDR3 region has the DNA TGCGCCAGCAGCTTGGCGGCAGGGGGGATTTTTAGTGAAAAACTGTTTTTT.

V gene TRBV27 combines with J gene TRBJ1-4; D is unresolved. V was shortened by 1 base and J by 4 bases, with 7 bases between the two germline ends. CDR1 MNHEY and CDR2 SMNVEV come from the germline V gene (reference sequence). The length of the CDR3 is 14 residues. CDR3 protein: CASSLWARNEKLFF. The CDR3 nucleotides read TGTGCCAGCAGTTTATGGGCCCGTAATGAAAAACTGTTTTTT.

The V call is TRBV5-5, the J call TRBJ2-7, with a tentative D call TRBD2 (6 bases). The CDR3 consists of 12 residues. Germline assignment: CDR1 SGHKS and CDR2 YYEKEE (reference sequence). V lost 10 bases and J 3 bases, leaving 14 bases between the germline ends. CDR3 sequence (DNA): TGTGCCTGCGGCGGGAAAAACTACGAGCAGTACTTC. Amino acid sequence: CACGGKNYEQYF.

The J gene is TRBJ2-7, the V gene TRBV6-2 or TRBV6-3, with D perhaps matching TRBD1 (6 bases). Germline V gives CDR1 MNHEY, CDR2 SVGEGT. V was shortened by 4 bases and J by 0 bases, with 10 bases between the two germline ends. This CDR3 spans 14 amino acids. The CDR3 is CASSFSTGSYEQYF. In nucleotides, the CDR3 is TGTGCCAGCAGTTTTTCGACAGGCTCCTACGAGCAGTACTTC.

This chain links TRBV27 with TRBJ1-1, with D unresolved. Germline CDR1 reads MNHEY; CDR2 reads SMNVEV (reference sequence). The CDR3 length is 14 residues. Trimming took off 3 bases at V and 6 bases at J, with 14 bases between the two ends. CDR3 nucleotide sequence: TGTGCCAGCAGTTTCGGCACGCGGTACGCTGAAGCTTTCTTT. It yields the protein CASSFGTRYAEAFF.

The chain has TRBV5-1 and TRBJ2-1, with 7 bases fitting TRBD2. Germline loops: CDR1 SGHRS, CDR2 YFSETQ. This CDR3 comprises 16 residues. The V gene end was trimmed by 0 bases and the J gene end by 3 bases; junction bases not matched to a gene: 6. CDR3 residues: CASSLVSSGGYNEQFF. The CDR3 coding sequence is TGCGCCAGCAGCTTGGTTTCTAGCGGAGGCTACAATGAGCAGTTCTTC.

The J gene is TRBJ1-6, the V gene TRBV28; TRBD1 is a possible D gene (6 bases). V was clipped by 2 bases and J by 7 bases, with 12 bases between them. Looked up from germline, CDR1 is MDHEN and CDR2 is SYDVKM. This CDR3 contains 15 residues. The DNA of the CDR3 is TGTGCCAGCAGTTTACGGGGGGCCAAAAATTCACCCCTCCACTTT. Translating it yields CASSLRGAKNSPLHF. Supplemented by reference TRBV28 and TRBJ1-6, the full variable domain reads DVKVTQSSRYLVKRTGEKVFLECVQDMDHENMFWYRQDPGLGLRLIYFSYDVKMKEKGDIPEGYSVSREKKERFSLILESASTNQTSMYLCASSLRGAKNSPLHFGNGTRLTVT.

V is TRBV6-4 and J is TRBJ2-1, with 7 bases aligning to TRBD2. V lost 2 bases, J lost 2 bases, and 6 bases stayed unmatched. This CDR3 spans 16 amino acids. Germline CDR1 MRHNA, CDR2 SNTAGT. CDR3 amino acids: CASSDGASGTYNEQFF. In DNA form, the CDR3 reads TGTGCCAGCAGTGACGGGGCTAGCGGAACCTACAATGAGCAGTTCTTC.

This clone occurred once. The chain carries TRBV6-1 and TRBJ1-5, with D possibly TRBD1 on 6 matching bases. CDR1 is MNHNS, CDR2 SASEGT, per germline. The CDR3 contains 13 residues. Trimming left V 1 base short and J 6 bases short, with 7 bases between. CDR3 protein: CASSEDRAQPQHF. The CDR3 region has the DNA TGTGCCAGCAGTGAAGACAGGGCTCAGCCCCAGCATTTT.

J is TRBJ1-5 and V is TRBV27, with D possibly being TRBD1 (6 bases). CDR1 MNHEY and CDR2 SMNVEV come from the germline V gene (reference sequence). This CDR3 is 14 amino acids long. The V gene lost 3 bases and the J gene lost 6 bases, with 12 bases spanning the gap. CDR3 DNA sequence: TGTGCCAGCAGTTTGTTAACAGGGTCTCAGCCCCAGCATTTT. Translated, it gives CASSLLTGSQPQHF.

The V call is TRBV5-1, the J call TRBJ2-3, with TRBD2 identical over 11 bases. This CDR3 is 16 amino acids long. Trimming removed 3 bases from V and 4 bases from J; junction bases left unmatched: 7. CDR1 is SGHRS, CDR2 YFSETQ, per germline. The CDR3 is CASSSTSGRLPDTQYF. In nucleotides, the CDR3 is TGCGCCAGCAGCTCAACTAGCGGGAGACTCCCAGATACGCAGTATTTT.

In its sample, this clone was seen once. The chain joins TRBV27 to TRBJ1-5; 9 bases map to TRBD1. CDR1 MNHEY and CDR2 SMNVEV come from the germline V gene (reference sequence). Trimming at V came to 5 bases and at J to 5 bases, leaving 4 bases not matched to a gene. This CDR3 is 14 amino acids long. CDR3 sequence reads: CASSRDRDYQPQHF. CDR3 bases: TGTGCCAGCAGTAGGGACAGGGATTATCAGCCCCAGCATTTT.

The gene calls are TRBV5-1 and TRBJ2-3; D might be TRBD1 (6 bases). Trimming shortened V by 7 bases and J by 2 bases, and 14 bases separated the two germline ends. The CDR3 has 14 amino acids. Per germline, CDR1 SGHRS and CDR2 YFSETQ. The CDR3 sequence is CASRRTAVTDTQYF. Here the CDR3 DNA reads TGCGCCAGCCGACGGACAGCGGTCACAGATACGCAGTATTTT.

In this sample, this clone turned up a few times. The chain has TRBV6-5 and TRBJ2-7, with D perhaps TRBD1 (6 bases). CDR3 length: 15 amino acids. The germline V gene encodes CDR1 MNHEY and CDR2 SVGAGI. V was cut by 6 bases and J by 3 bases, with 18 bases left in between. As DNA, the CDR3 is TGTGCCAGCAGACAACTATCCCGGGGACACTACGAGCAGTACTTC. Translating gives CASRQLSRGHYEQYF.

The chain recombines TRBV6-5 with TRBJ1-2; D call uncertain. With 6 bases removed from V and 6 bases from J, the gap between germline ends came to 14 bases. Germline V gives CDR1 MNHEY, CDR2 SVGAGI. CDR3 length equals 13 residues. CDR3: CASSPLVGDGYTF. In DNA, the CDR3 is TGTGCCAGCAGCCCCCTCGTGGGAGATGGCTACACCTTC.

In its sample, this clone was seen a few times. The rearrangement joins TRBV2 to TRBJ2-7; 7 nucleotides align to TRBD1. This CDR3 has 14 amino acids. CDR1 is SNHLY, CDR2 FYNNEI, per germline. The junction had 8 bases not matched to a gene; V was cut back by 7 bases and J by 2 bases. CDR3 residues: CASTARTGTYEQYF. The DNA of the CDR3 is TGTGCCAGCACCGCTAGGACAGGCACCTACGAGCAGTACTTC. Full variable domain (missing parts from reference TRBV2 and TRBJ2-7): EPEVTQTPSHQVTQMGQEVILRCVPISNHLYFYWYRQILGQKVEFLVSFYNNEISEKSEIFDDQFSVERPDGSNFTLKIRSTKLEDSAMYFCASTARTGTYEQYFGPGTRLTVT.

The chain uses TRBV27 and TRBJ2-7; 8 positions agree with TRBD1. With V trimmed by 5 bases and J by 4 bases, 7 bases remained unmatched. Looked up from germline, CDR1 is MNHEY and CDR2 is SMNVEV (reference sequence). The CDR3 contains 14 residues. Here the CDR3 DNA reads TGTGCCAGCAGTAGAGGACAGGGTGGGTACGAGCAGTACTTC. Protein: CASSRGQGGYEQYF.